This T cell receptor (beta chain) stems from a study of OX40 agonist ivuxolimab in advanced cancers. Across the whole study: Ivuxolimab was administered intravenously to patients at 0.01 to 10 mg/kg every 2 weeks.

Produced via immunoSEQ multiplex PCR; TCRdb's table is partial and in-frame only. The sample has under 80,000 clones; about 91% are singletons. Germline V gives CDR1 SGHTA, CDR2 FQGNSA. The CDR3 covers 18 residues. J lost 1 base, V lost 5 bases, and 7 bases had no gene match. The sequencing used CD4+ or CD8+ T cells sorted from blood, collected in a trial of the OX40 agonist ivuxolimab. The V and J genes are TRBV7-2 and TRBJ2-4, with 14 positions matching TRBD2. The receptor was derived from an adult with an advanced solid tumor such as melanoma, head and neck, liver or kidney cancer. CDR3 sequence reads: CASSPTSGRAPAKNIQYF. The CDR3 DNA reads TGTGCCAGCAGCCCGACTAGCGGGAGGGCCCCGGCCAAAAACATTCAGTACTTC.